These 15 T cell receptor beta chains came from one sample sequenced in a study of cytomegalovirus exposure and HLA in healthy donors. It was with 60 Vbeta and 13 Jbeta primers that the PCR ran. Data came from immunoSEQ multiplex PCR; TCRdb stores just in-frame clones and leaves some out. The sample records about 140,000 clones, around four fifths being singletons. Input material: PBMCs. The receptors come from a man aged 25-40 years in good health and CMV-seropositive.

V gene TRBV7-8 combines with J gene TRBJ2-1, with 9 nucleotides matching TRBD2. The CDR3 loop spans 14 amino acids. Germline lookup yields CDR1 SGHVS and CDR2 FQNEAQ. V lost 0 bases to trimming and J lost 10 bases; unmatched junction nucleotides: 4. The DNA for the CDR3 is TGTGCCAGCAGCTTAGCTAGCGGGAGTGGGGAGCAGTTCTTC. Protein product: CASSLASGSGEQFF. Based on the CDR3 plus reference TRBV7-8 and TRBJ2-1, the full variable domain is GAGVSQSPRYKVAKRGQDVALRCDPISGHVSLFWYQQALGQGPEFLTYFQNEAQLDKSGLPSDRFFAERPEGSVSTLKIQRTQQEDSAVYLCASSLASGSGEQFFGPGTRLTVL.

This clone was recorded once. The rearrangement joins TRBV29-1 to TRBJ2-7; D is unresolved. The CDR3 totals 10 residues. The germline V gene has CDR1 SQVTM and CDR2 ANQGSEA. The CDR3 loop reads CTPEVYEQYF. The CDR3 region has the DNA TGCACCCCCGAGGTCTACGAGCAGTACTTC.

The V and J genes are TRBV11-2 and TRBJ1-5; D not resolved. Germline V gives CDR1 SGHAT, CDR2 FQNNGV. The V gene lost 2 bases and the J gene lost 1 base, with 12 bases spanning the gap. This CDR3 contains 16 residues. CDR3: CASSLSGFGSNQPQHF. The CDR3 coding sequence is TGTGCCAGCAGCTTATCGGGATTCGGGAGCAATCAGCCCCAGCATTTT. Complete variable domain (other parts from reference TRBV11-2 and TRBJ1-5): EAGVAQSPRYKIIEKRQSVAFWCNPISGHATLYWYQQILGQGPKLLIQFQNNGVVDDSQLPKDRFSAERLKGVDSTLKIQPAKLEDSAVYLCASSLSGFGSNQPQHFGDGTRLSIL.

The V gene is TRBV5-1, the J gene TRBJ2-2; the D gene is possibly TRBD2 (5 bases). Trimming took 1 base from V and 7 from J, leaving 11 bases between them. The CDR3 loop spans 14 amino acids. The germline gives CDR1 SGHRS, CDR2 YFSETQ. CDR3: CASSLTGSGGELFF. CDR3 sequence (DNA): TGCGCCAGCAGCTTGACGGGATCGGGCGGGGAGCTGTTTTTT.

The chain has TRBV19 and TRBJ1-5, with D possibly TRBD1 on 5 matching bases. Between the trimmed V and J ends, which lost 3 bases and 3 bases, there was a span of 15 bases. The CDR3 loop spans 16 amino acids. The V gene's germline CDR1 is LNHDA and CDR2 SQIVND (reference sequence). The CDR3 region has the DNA TGTGCCAGTAGTATGGACCCAGGGATGGTCAATCAGCCCCAGCATTTT. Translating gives CASSMDPGMVNQPQHF.

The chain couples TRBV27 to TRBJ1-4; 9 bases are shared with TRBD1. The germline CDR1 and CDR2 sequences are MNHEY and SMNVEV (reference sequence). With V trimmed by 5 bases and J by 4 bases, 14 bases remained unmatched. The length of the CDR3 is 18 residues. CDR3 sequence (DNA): TGTGCCAGCAGTCCCTGGACAGGGGCGGGATCGGGTAATGAAAAACTGTTTTTT. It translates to CASSPWTGAGSGNEKLFF.

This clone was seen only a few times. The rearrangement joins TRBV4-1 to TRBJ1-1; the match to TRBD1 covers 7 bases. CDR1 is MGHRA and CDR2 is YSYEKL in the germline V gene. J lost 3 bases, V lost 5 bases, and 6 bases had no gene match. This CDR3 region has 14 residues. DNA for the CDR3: TGCGCCAGCAGCTCACACAGGGGAGACACTGAAGCTTTCTTT. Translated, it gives CASSSHRGDTEAFF.

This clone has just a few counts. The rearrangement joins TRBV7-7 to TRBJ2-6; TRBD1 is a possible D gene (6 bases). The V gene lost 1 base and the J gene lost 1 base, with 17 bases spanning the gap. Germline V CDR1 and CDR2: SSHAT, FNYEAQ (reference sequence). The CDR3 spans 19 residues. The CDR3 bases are TGTGCCAGCAGCTTAGGGGGTTTGGGGGCGTCTTCTGGGGCCAACGTCCTGACTTTC. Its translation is CASSLGGLGASSGANVLTF.

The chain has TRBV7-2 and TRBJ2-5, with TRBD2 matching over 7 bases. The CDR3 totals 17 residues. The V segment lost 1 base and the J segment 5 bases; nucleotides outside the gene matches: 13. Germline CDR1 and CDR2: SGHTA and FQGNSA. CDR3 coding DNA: TGTGCCAGCAGCTTAGAACTAGTAACGGCGGGGGTGGAGACCCAGTACTTC. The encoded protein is CASSLELVTAGVETQYF.

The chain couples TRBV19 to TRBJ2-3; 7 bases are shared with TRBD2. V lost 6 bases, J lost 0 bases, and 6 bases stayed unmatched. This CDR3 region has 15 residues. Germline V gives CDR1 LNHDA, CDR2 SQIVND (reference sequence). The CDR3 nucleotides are TGTGCCAGTAGGGAGGCTAGCGGAAGCACAGATACGCAGTATTTT. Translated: CASREASGSTDTQYF.

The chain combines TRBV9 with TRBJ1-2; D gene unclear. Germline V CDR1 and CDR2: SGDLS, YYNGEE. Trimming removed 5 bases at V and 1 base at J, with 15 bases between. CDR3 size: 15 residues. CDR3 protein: CASSQRWEVNYGYTF. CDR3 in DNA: TGTGCCAGCAGTCAACGTTGGGAGGTTAACTATGGCTACACCTTC.

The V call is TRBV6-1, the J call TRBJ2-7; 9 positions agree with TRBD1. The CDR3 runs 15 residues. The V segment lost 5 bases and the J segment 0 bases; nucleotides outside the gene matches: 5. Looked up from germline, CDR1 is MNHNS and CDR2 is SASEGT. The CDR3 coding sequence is TGTGCCAGCAGTCGGGGACAGGGAAGCTCCTACGAGCAGTACTTC. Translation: CASSRGQGSSYEQYF.

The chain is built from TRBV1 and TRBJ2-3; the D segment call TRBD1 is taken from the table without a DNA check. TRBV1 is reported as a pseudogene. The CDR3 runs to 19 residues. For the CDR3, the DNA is TGCACCAGCAGCCACCGACAAGGGATCCGGGACAGGGGAAAAGATACGCAGTATTTT. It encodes CTSSHRQGIRDRGKDTQYF.

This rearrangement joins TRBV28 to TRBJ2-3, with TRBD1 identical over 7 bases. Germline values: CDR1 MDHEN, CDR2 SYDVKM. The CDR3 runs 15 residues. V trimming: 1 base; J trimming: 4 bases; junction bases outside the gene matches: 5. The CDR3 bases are TGTGCCAGCAGTTTATATCGACAGGGATCAGATACGCAGTATTTT. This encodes CASSLYRQGSDTQYF.

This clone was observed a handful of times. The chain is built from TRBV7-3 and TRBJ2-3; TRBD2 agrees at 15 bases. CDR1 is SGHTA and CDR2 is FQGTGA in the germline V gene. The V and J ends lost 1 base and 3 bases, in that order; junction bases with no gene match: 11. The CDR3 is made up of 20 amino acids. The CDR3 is CASSLRGLAGGSASTDTQYF. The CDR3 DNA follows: TGTGCCAGCAGCTTAAGGGGACTAGCGGGAGGATCGGCCTCGACAGATACGCAGTATTTT.